This TCR beta chain was sequenced in a study of Tregs in tolerant kidney transplant recipients (dated by TCRdb to about 2019). Regarding the study in general: TCRbeta sequencing was used in the study to identify donor-specific regulatory T cells before combined kidney and bone marrow transplantation, and the identified cells were then tracked after transplant. The research as a whole found: PCR primers changed over time for some patients, so nucleotide-level comparison across those patients' samples was not possible. Donor-specific Treg expansion was found to exceed global Treg expansion in tolerant patients, suggesting antigen-driven rather than nonspecific expansion. Biological reproducibility was not directly addressed, though technical replication error appeared minimal. The study was limited by small patient numbers, and the findings need validation in larger populations and under other immunosuppression protocols. Expanding Tregs with activated donor B cells appeared to identify the most biologically relevant and donor-specific TCRbeta repertoire.

This clone was seen only once. Its antigen is still unknown. Base qualities are not recorded, but no much larger clone differs from it by a single base. The transplants used related donors with nonmyeloablative bone marrow transplantation, and mixed chimerism in the human trials was transient. Thawed PBMCs were FACS-sorted into unstimulated Tregs (CD4+CD25+CD127-), CD4+ non-Tregs (CD4+CD25-), CD4 cells and CD8 cells. A few combined kidney and bone marrow transplant recipients from the ITN036ST trial were included as patients, and samples were available only from these trial subjects. Healthy control blood was separated into PBMCs by Ficoll density gradient and cryopreserved, and patient PBMCs were collected both before and after transplant. For TCRbeta CDR3 sequencing, genomic DNA from the sorted cells was extracted using the QIAGEN DNeasy Blood and Tissue Kit. Through immunoSEQ, high-throughput TCRbeta CDR3 sequencing was done commercially, including PCR amplification with internal controls and bias correction. The original methods were these. Unique productive TCRbeta sequences were defined by CDR3 nucleotide sequence when primers matched and otherwise by CDR3 amino acid sequence together with Vbeta and Jbeta genes. To correct for sorting error, sequences found in more than one sorted population at a frequency ratio of 2:1 or less were discarded, and the remaining shared sequences were assigned to the population with the higher frequency. A sequence counted as donor-reactive if, in CFSE-low cells, the sequence had a frequency of at least 0.01% and was expanded at least 5-fold compared with unstimulated cells. Jensen-Shannon divergence, calculated on the top 100 TCRbeta sequences ranked by frequency, was used to quantify repertoire divergence. When a sample had multiple sequencing runs, each run was corrected for sorting error separately and the runs were then pooled. What TCRdb holds here is the immuneACCESS table cut down to in-frame rearrangements. Part of the clones is not present; checked against another copy, under half of the missing clones reflect an unresolved V gene, and the others are unexplained. V, J and clone size reflect that table, while D and trimming were determined from the DNA. Present in this sample are about 81,000 clones, roughly nine tenths of which were seen just once. The ten largest make up 1.6% of the sample.

The V and J ends are trimmed by 3 bases and 0 bases, leaving 12 bases between them. Reading the germline V gene (reference sequence) gives CDR1 SEHNR and CDR2 FQNEAQ. The CDR3 has 16 amino acids, counting the end cysteine and phenylalanine. Only the CDR3 portion is preserved as DNA: 48 bases, with reading frame beginning at the first base. The chain is encoded by TRBV7-9 joined to TRBJ2-1; the D region possibly corresponds to TRBD2 (6 bases align). This receptor was obtained from a human patient who received a combined kidney and bone marrow transplant. After a transplant, the donor of the graft may account for some T cells. Sequencing was performed on CD4+ T cells from blood (PBMCs), taken 24 months after the transplant. The nucleotides are TGTGCCAGCAGCTTTGCGGGGCAAACCTCCTACAATGAGCAGTTCTTC. It codes for CASSFAGQTSYNEQFF.